The sequence of this T cell receptor (beta chain) was determined in a study of T cell responses to AZD1222 COVID-19 vaccine. TCRdb's table, derived via immunoSEQ multiplex PCR, lists solely in-frame clones and lacks some. Here the sample spans some 170,000 clones, about 89% being singletons. A word on this clone: Its antigen is unknown.

Trimming took 4 bases from V and 7 from J; bases not matched to a gene: 8. The CDR3 spans 15 residues. Per germline, CDR1 SGHDT and CDR2 YYEEEE. General study results and limits: Spike as a whole was targeted by vaccine-associated CD4 TCRs, dominant at 160-218 and 743-854. Reports say nearly half of spike-specific TCRs go after unmutated variant regions. White British people made up most donors, females outnumbered males, and clonal diversity was possibly underestimated.

This material consisted of peripheral blood, taken on day 0 of AZD1222 vaccination. V is TRBV5-6 and J is TRBJ1-6, with 7 bases aligning to TRBD1. This clonotype was obtained from an adult in good health. The CDR3 DNA sequence: TGTGCCAGCAGCATAGGGACAGCGAACAATTCACCCCTCCACTTT. Translating gives CASSIGTANNSPLHF.